Shown below are 13 T cell receptor beta chains from a single sample sequenced in a study of identical twins. TCRdb analysed the 5' RACE reads with MiXCR anew, one entry per CDR3 protein. The profile shows roughly 700,000 distinct CDR3 sequences, roughly 8% of them singletons. These data were also filed under a second study, of yellow fever vaccine responses in identical twins.

The sequencing sample was made of PBMCs. The receptor set was obtained from a young woman in good health.

This clonotype was counted ten times or more. The chain has TRBV7-9 and TRBJ2-5, with D unclear. This CDR3 region has 15 residues. Trimming left V 0 bases short and J 5 bases short, with 13 bases between. Germline V gene lookup returns CDR1 SEHNR and CDR2 FQNEAQ (reference sequence). The CDR3 coding sequence is TGTGCCAGCAGCTTAGCGCCGACGCATCTGGAGACCCAGTACTTC. Translated, it gives CASSLAPTHLETQYF.

The table lists this clonotype with a few counts. This chain links TRBV5-6 with TRBJ2-7, with D perhaps assigned TRBD1 or TRBD2 (7 bases each). Trimming cost V 4 bases and J 1 base, with 12 bases left between them. Germline V gives CDR1 SGHDT, CDR2 YYEEEE. The CDR3 runs to 14 residues. The CDR3 region has the DNA TGTGCCAGCAGCGCAGGGGGGGGATCCTACGAGCAGTACTTC. This codes for CASSAGGGSYEQYF.

This clonotype was detected a few times. The V gene is TRBV6-1, the J gene TRBJ1-6; TRBD1 matches at 7 bases. CDR1 is MNHNS and CDR2 is SASEGT in the germline V gene. V trimming: 5 bases; J trimming: 10 bases; junction bases outside the gene matches: 5. This CDR3 contains 13 residues. The CDR3 DNA follows: TGTGCCAGCAGTAAGGGGGCCCGATCACCCCTCCACTTT. Residues: CASSKGARSPLHF.

This clonotype occurred a few times. This rearrangement joins TRBV9 to TRBJ2-2; D is ambiguous. The CDR3 sequence is 15 residues long. Germline assignment: CDR1 SGDLS and CDR2 YYNGEE. The V end lost 0 bases, the J end lost 7 bases, and 13 bases lay between the germline ends. The CDR3 coding sequence is TGTGCCAGCAGCGTAGATCAGCTTAAGGGCGGGGAGCTGTTTTTT. Its translation: CASSVDQLKGGELFF.

This clonotype was picked up a small number of times. The chain uses TRBV9 and TRBJ2-7; D is unclear. This CDR3 comprises 13 residues. V was trimmed by 0 bases and J by 7 bases, leaving 11 bases between them. CDR1 is SGDLS and CDR2 is YYNGEE in the germline V gene. This CDR3 is CASSVALGFEQYF. The CDR3 DNA sequence: TGTGCCAGCAGCGTAGCCCTAGGTTTTGAGCAGTACTTC.

J is TRBJ2-1 and V is TRBV9; 7 bases line up with TRBD1. The germline V gene has CDR1 SGDLS and CDR2 YYNGEE. V gave up 0 bases and J gave up 4 bases; unmatched junction bases: 4. The CDR3 has 15 residues. This chain's CDR3 is CASSVEGGAYNEQFF. DNA for the CDR3: TGTGCCAGCAGCGTAGAAGGGGGCGCATACAATGAGCAGTTCTTC.

This clonotype was recorded many times. The rearrangement joins TRBV5-1 to TRBJ2-2; D is possibly TRBD2 (5 bases). CDR3 length: 12 residues. V lost 6 bases to trimming and J lost 7 bases, with 10 bases between them. Germline loops: CDR1 SGHRS, CDR2 YFSETQ. Here the CDR3 DNA reads TGCGCCAGCAAGATAGGAGGCGGGGAGCTGTTTTTT. Protein: CASKIGGGELFF.

This chain connects TRBV11-2 to TRBJ2-1; TRBD2 is a possible D gene (5 bases). This CDR3 has 14 amino acids. The V and J ends lost 5 bases and 3 bases respectively, with 11 bases between them. The germline V gene encodes CDR1 SGHAT and CDR2 FQNNGV. CDR3 sequence (DNA): TGTGCCAGCAGCCGTAGCCGGGACTACAATGAGCAGTTCTTC. Encoded protein: CASSRSRDYNEQFF.

This clonotype has a handful of counts. The chain links TRBV29-1 to TRBJ2-7; a weak D match, TRBD1 (5 bases). The CDR3 contains 12 residues. Germline V gene sequence: CDR1 SQVTM, CDR2 ANQGSEA. V was clipped by 7 bases and J by 1 base, with 11 bases between them. The CDR3 DNA reads TGCAGCGCCGAGACAGCTTCCTACGAGCAGTACTTC. Protein: CSAETASYEQYF.

The chain has TRBV24-1 and TRBJ2-6, with D possibly matching TRBD1 (6 bases). The V end was cut by 1 base, the J end by 0 bases, with 15 bases between. CDR1 KGHDR and CDR2 SFDVKD come from the germline V gene. This CDR3 is built from 19 residues. The CDR3 coding sequence is TGTGCCACCAGTGATTTTGGCGGACAGACAAGCTCTGGGGCCAACGTCCTGACTTTC. Amino acid sequence: CATSDFGGQTSSGANVLTF.

This clonotype was recorded a few times. This chain links TRBV11-2 with TRBJ2-5; 9 bases match TRBD2. Germline assignment: CDR1 SGHAT and CDR2 FQNNGV. This CDR3 is 19 amino acids long. J was trimmed by 4 bases and V by 0 bases; bases with no gene match: 15. The CDR3 DNA follows: TGTGCCAGCAGCTTAGATTTCCGTTTTTGGCTAGCGGGGTCAGAGACCCAGTACTTC. As protein: CASSLDFRFWLAGSETQYF.

The chain links TRBV29-1 to TRBJ2-2; 9 positions match TRBD1. V trimming: 6 bases; J trimming: 1 base; junction bases outside the gene matches: 3. The germline CDR1 and CDR2 sequences are SQVTM and ANQGSEA. This CDR3 comprises 14 residues. CDR3 DNA: TGCAGCGTCGACAGGGGGGTGAACACCGGGGAGCTGTTTTTT. This translates into CSVDRGVNTGELFF.

In its sample, this clonotype was seen many times. This chain uses TRBV2 with TRBJ2-2; unclear D gene. There are 13 residues in the CDR3. Germline lookup yields CDR1 SNHLY and CDR2 FYNNEI. The V end lost 0 bases, the J end lost 4 bases, and 3 bases lay between the germline ends. The CDR3: CASSEASTGELFF. The CDR3 region has the DNA TGTGCCAGCAGTGAAGCTTCCACCGGGGAGCTGTTTTTT.